The rows below give T cell receptor beta chains drawn from one sample of a study of blood T cell repertoires in COVID-19. The table came from immunoSEQ multiplex PCR; TCRdb's copy has only in-frame clones and leaves some out. The repertoire holds about 300,000 clones, with just over 85% as singletons. The source material was PBMCs or T cells enriched from blood (not recorded which). Receptors originate from a man between 25 and 39 years old who had recovered from COVID-19. CDR3s include the opening cysteine and the closing phenylalanine or tryptophan. A D gene is named only where the DNA matches it firmly. For some rows the clone size is stated as once, few or many, or as a class when expanded; others skip it.

v_call	d_call	j_call	clone_size	cdr3_aa	cdr3_nt
TRBV10-3	NA	TRBJ2-2	NA	CAISDGGAVSAGELFF	TGTGCCATCAGTGATGGCGGGGCTGTCAGCGCCGGGGAGCTGTTTTTT
TRBV10-2	TRBD2	TRBJ2-7	once	CASSEEGGPTYEQYF	TGCGCCAGCAGTGAGGAGGGAGGGCCTACCTACGAGCAGTACTTC
TRBV7-9	TRBD1	TRBJ2-1	NA	CASSSDRGLNEQFF	TGTGCCAGCAGCTCTGACAGGGGGCTAAATGAGCAGTTCTTC
TRBV7-8	NA	TRBJ2-5	NA	CASRPRLREETQYF	TGTGCCAGCAGGCCCAGGTTACGTGAAGAGACCCAGTACTTC
TRBV27	TRBD2	TRBJ2-7	NA	CASRTLKSSGRASGEQYF	TGTGCCAGCAGGACGTTGAAATCTAGCGGGAGGGCCTCCGGCGAGCAGTACTTC
TRBV5-5	NA	TRBJ1-2	NA	CASSSGDNYGYTF	TGTGCCAGCAGTTCCGGGGATAACTATGGCTACACCTTC
TRBV5-5	TRBD1	TRBJ1-5	NA	CASSLAGQGIQPQHF	TGTGCCAGCAGCTTGGCGGGACAGGGGATTCAGCCCCAGCATTTT
TRBV12-3/TRBV12-4	NA	TRBJ1-4	NA	CASQGEAPRLFF	TGTGCCAGCCAAGGGGAAGCGCCCAGACTGTTTTTT
TRBV11-3	TRBD1	TRBJ2-7	NA	CASSPGQGYEQYF	TGTGCCAGCAGTCCGGGACAGGGCTACGAGCAGTACTTC
TRBV5-5	NA	TRBJ2-5	NA	CASPTDTVWETQYF	TGTGCCAGCCCCACGGACACAGTGTGGGAGACCCAGTACTTC
TRBV7-6	TRBD2	TRBJ2-1	once	CASSLGSGGYNEQFF	TGTGCCAGCAGCTTAGGTAGCGGGGGGTACAATGAGCAGTTCTTC
TRBV10-3	NA	TRBJ2-1	NA	CAISESPLEQFF	TGTGCCATCAGTGAGTCCCCCTTGGAGCAGTTCTTC
TRBV5-4	NA	TRBJ2-5	NA	CASSHTGAGIQETQYF	TGTGCCAGCAGCCATACAGGGGCGGGGATCCAAGAGACCCAGTACTTC
TRBV4-1	TRBD2	TRBJ2-1	NA	CASSQEGAGGNNEQFF	TGCGCCAGCAGCCAAGAGGGAGCGGGAGGGAACAATGAGCAGTTCTTC
TRBV2	NA	TRBJ1-1	NA	CASRMRESNTEAFF	TGTGCCAGCAGGATGAGAGAATCGAACACTGAAGCTTTCTTT
TRBV19	NA	TRBJ1-3	NA	CASSIQARGYRTGNTIYF	TGTGCCAGTAGTATCCAGGCCCGGGGTTATCGAACTGGAAACACCATATATTTT
TRBV6-5	NA	TRBJ1-1	NA	CASSQGTDAFF	TGTGCCAGCAGCCAGGGGACGGATGCTTTCTTT
TRBV29-1	NA	TRBJ1-2	NA	CSVVALSNYGYTF	TGCAGCGTTGTGGCATTAAGTAACTATGGCTACACCTTC
TRBV5-1	NA	TRBJ2-4	NA	CASSLGDWKEGGIQYF	TGCGCCAGCAGCTTGGGAGATTGGAAAGAGGGAGGCATTCAGTACTTC
TRBV28	TRBD1	TRBJ2-2	NA	CASSYKTGEIGELFF	TGTGCCAGCAGCTACAAGACAGGGGAGATCGGGGAGCTGTTTTTT
TRBV10-1	TRBD1	TRBJ1-1	NA	CASRGQGSTEAFF	TGCGCCAGCAGGGGACAGGGTTCCACTGAAGCTTTCTTT
TRBV7-9	NA	TRBJ2-3	NA	CASSPAMTSTDTQYF	TGTGCCAGCAGCCCTGCCATGACTAGTACAGATACGCAGTATTTT
TRBV7-9	NA	TRBJ1-4	NA	CASTQRQATNEKLFF	TGTGCCAGCACCCAACGACAGGCAACTAATGAAAAACTGTTTTTT
TRBV27	NA	TRBJ2-7	NA	CASSLSEGYYEQYF	TGTGCCAGCAGTTTATCAGAGGGATATTACGAGCAGTACTTC
TRBV5-1	TRBD2	TRBJ2-1	NA	CASSLVPGLAGHTSYNEQFF	TGCGCCAGCAGCTTGGTACCAGGACTAGCGGGCCATACCTCCTACAATGAGCAGTTCTTC
TRBV9	TRBD1	TRBJ1-1	NA	CASSVGTGIDTEAFF	TGTGCCAGCAGCGTAGGGACAGGGATCGACACTGAAGCTTTCTTT
TRBV7-9	TRBD1	TRBJ1-6	NA	CASSFQDRDSGSLHF	TGTGCCAGCAGCTTCCAGGACAGGGATTCCGGGTCCCTCCACTTT
TRBV29-1	TRBD2	TRBJ2-2	few	CSVTRGGGTSTGELFF	TGCAGCGTCACTCGGGGGGGAGGAACTAGCACCGGGGAGCTGTTTTTT
TRBV6-1	TRBD1	TRBJ1-5	NA	CASSEGRGRQPQHF	TGTGCCAGCAGTGAAGGCAGGGGGCGTCAGCCCCAGCATTTT
TRBV6-6	TRBD1	TRBJ1-1	NA	CATRPRGAGTEAFF	TGTGCCACCAGACCCAGGGGGGCGGGCACTGAAGCTTTCTTT
TRBV24-1	NA	TRBJ1-3	NA	CATSDRREQFGNTIYF	TGTGCCACCAGTGATCGGAGGGAGCAGTTTGGAAACACCATATATTTT